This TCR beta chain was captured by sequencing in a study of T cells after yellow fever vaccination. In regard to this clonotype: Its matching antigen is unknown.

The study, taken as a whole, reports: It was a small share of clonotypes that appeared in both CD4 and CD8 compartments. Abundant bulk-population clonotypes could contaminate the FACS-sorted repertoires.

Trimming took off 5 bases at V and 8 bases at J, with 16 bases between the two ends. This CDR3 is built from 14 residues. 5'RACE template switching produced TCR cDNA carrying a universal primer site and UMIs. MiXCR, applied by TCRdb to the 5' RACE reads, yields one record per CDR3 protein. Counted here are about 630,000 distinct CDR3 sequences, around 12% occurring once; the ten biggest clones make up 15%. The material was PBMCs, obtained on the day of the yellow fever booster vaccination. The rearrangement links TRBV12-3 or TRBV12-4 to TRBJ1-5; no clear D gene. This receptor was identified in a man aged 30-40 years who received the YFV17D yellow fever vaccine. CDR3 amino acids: CASSPRVLNEPQHF. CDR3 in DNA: TGTGCCAGCAGTCCTCGGGTCTTAAATGAGCCCCAGCATTTT.